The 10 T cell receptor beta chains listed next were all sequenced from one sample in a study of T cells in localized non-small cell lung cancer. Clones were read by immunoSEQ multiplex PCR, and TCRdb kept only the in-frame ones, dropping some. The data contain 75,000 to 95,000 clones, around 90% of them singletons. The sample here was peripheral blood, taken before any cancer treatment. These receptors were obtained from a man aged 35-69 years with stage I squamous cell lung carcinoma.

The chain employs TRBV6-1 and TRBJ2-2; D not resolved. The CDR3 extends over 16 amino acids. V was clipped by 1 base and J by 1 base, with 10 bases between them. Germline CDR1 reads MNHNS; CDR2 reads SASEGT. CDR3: CASSEEVRQNTGELFF. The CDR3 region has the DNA TGTGCCAGCAGTGAAGAAGTCCGGCAGAACACCGGGGAGCTGTTTTTT.

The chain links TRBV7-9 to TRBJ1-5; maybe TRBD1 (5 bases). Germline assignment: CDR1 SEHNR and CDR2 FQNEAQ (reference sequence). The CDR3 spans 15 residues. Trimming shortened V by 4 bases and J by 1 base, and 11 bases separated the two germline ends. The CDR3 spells CASSSDTWSNQPQHF. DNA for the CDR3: TGTGCCAGCAGCTCGGACACCTGGAGCAATCAGCCCCAGCATTTT.

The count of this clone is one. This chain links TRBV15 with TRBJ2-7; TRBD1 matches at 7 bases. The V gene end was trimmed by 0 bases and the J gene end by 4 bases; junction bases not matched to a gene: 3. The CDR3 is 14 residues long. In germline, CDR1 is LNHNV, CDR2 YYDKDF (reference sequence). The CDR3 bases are TGTGCCACCAGCAGAGAGAAGACAGGGTACGAGCAGTACTTC. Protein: CATSREKTGYEQYF.

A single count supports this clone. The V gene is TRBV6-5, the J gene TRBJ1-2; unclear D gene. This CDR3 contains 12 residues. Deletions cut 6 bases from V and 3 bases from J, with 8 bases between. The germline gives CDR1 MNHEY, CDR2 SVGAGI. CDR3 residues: CASRPGDYGYTF. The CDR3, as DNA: TGTGCCAGCAGGCCGGGAGACTATGGCTACACCTTC.

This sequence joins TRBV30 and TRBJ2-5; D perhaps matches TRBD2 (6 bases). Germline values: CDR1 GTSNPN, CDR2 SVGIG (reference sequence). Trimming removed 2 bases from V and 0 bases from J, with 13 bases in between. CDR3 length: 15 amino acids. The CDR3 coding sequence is TGTGCCTGGAGTCCGGGACTCCCGTACCAAGAGACCCAGTACTTC. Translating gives CAWSPGLPYQETQYF.

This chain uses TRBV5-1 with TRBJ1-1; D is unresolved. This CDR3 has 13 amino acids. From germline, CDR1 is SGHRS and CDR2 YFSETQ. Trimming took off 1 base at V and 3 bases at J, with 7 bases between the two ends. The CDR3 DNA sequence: TGCGCCAGCAGCTTGTTCGGGGACACTGAAGCTTTCTTT. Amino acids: CASSLFGDTEAFF.

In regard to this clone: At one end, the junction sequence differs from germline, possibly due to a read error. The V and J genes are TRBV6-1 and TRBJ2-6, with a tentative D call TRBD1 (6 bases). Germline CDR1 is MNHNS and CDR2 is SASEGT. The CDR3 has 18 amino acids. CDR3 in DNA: TGTGCCAGCAGCGAAGGGGGTTCGGTATTCGCTGGGGCCAACGTCCTGACTTTC. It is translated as CASSEGGSVFAGANVLTF.

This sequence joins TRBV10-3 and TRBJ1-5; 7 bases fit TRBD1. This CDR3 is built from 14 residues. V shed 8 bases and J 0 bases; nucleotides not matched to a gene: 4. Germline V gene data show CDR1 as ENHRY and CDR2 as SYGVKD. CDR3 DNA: TGTGCCATCTCGGACAGGAATAGCAATCAGCCCCAGCATTTT. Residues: CAISDRNSNQPQHF.

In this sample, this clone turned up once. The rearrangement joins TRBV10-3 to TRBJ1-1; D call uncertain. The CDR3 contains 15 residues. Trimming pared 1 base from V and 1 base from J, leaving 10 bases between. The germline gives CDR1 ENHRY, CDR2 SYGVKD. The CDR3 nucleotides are TGTGCCATCAGTGAGTATCCGACATCGAACACTGAAGCTTTCTTT. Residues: CAISEYPTSNTEAFF.

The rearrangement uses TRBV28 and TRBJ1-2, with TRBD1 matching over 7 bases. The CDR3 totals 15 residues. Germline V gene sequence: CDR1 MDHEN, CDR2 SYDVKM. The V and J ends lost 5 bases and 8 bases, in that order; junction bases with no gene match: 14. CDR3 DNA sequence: TGTGCCAGCAGTATACCCAGGGGGGATTCGGAAGGCTACACCTTC. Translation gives CASSIPRGDSEGYTF.